The next 3 T cell receptor beta chains were all read from a single sample in a study of radiotherapy plus CTLA-4 blockade in lung cancer. Some clones are missing from TCRdb's copy, which holds only in-frame ones; the method was immunoSEQ multiplex PCR. Here the sample spans roughly 88,000 clones, about 83% being singletons. This specimen consisted of peripheral blood, obtained from a patient treated with radiotherapy plus ipilimumab. These receptors all stem from a human donor with non-small cell lung cancer who had stable disease on radiotherapy plus ipilimumab.

This clone was seen a single time. The CDR3 coding sequence is TGTGCCAGCAGTTTGTACCTGATTCAGGGTAGTCACGACGAGCAGTACTTC. It encodes CASSLYLIQGSHDEQYF. The V and J genes are TRBV27 and TRBJ2-7; a weak D match, TRBD1 (5 bases). The CDR3 has 17 amino acids. The V end lost 3 bases, the J end lost 5 bases, and 23 bases lay between the germline ends. CDR1 MNHEY and CDR2 SMNVEV come from the germline V gene (reference sequence).

V and J are TRBV7-9 and TRBJ1-3; 11 bases fit TRBD1. Germline assignment: CDR1 SEHNR and CDR2 FQNEAQ (reference sequence). V lost 2 bases and J lost 3; bases outside the gene matches: 3. This CDR3 region has 16 residues. The CDR3 sequence is CASSLKGTGGGNTIYF. In nucleotides, the CDR3 is TGTGCCAGCAGCTTAAAAGGGACAGGGGGTGGAAACACCATATATTTT.

This rearrangement joins TRBV7-9 to TRBJ2-1; TRBD2 matches 12 bases. Germline V gene lookup returns CDR1 SEHNR and CDR2 FQNEAQ (reference sequence). The CDR3 has 15 residues. Trimming at V came to 0 bases and at J to 8 bases, leaving 2 bases not matched to a gene. CDR3 DNA: TGTGCCAGCAGCTTAGCGACTAGCGGGAGCGATGAGCAGTTCTTC. It encodes CASSLATSGSDEQFF.